This is a list of T cell receptor beta chains from one sample in a study of T cells in Graves' hyperthyroidism and ophthalmopathy. TCRdb re-analysed the multiplex PCR reads in MiXCR, keeping a single row per CDR3 protein. The top ten hold roughly 31% of the sample, which has 600,000 to 800,000 distinct CDR3 sequences, roughly a third seen once. The material sequenced was blood. These receptors all come from a woman aged 40 to 50 with Graves' hyperthyroidism. Each CDR3 is given with its conserved first and last residue.

v_call | cdr3_length | cdr3_aa
TRBV15 | 14 | CATSRAHLKNIQYF
TRBV30 | 13 | CALDRVAGNTIYF
TRBV5-4 | 13 | CASSLGVWETQYF
TRBV6-2/TRBV6-3 | 12 | CASLDHNSPLHF
TRBV6-5 | 15 | CASSLTRDLNTEAFF
TRBV10-2 | 15 | CASSPQGTNNSPLHF
TRBV20-1 | 14 | CSARAPRNSYEQYF
TRBV19 | 14 | CASSFQGSSETQYF
TRBV7-9 | 15 | CASSRAGARNSPLHF
TRBV28 | 13 | CASSGPTEGTQYF
TRBV29-1 | 15 | CSVGETSGGYYEQYF
TRBV5-6 | 15 | CASSLEQGLYTEAFF
TRBV10-3 | 14 | CAIRDVGLLYEQYF
TRBV25-1 | 13 | CASSVGQHTEAFF
TRBV14 | 14 | CASSQLAMNTEAFF
TRBV15 | 13 | CATGKTGTYEQYF
TRBV7-8 | 16 | CASSPPQIGLGGEAFF
TRBV12-3/TRBV12-4 | 14 | CASSSTGGGRGYTF
TRBV7-9 | 13 | CASSQGQLVEQYF
TRBV12-3/TRBV12-4 | 14 | CASRGTGVHEKLFF
TRBV15 | 16 | CATSRDLGEGTGELFF
TRBV10-2 | 10 | CATYNSPLHF
TRBV20-1 | 15 | CSARVPGPNTGELFF